The T cell receptor beta chain under discussion was sequenced for a study of blood T cell repertoires in COVID-19. Study-level information: COVID-19 samples from acute and convalescent phases originated in the United States, Italy and Spain. PBMCs, B-cell-depleted T cells, or T cells provided the cDNA or gDNA that made up the material.

The protocol was immunoSEQ multiplex PCR, while the TCRdb copy is restricted to in-frame clones and leaves out a portion. The profile shows 150,000 to 250,000 clones, approximately 80% of them singletons. The CDR3 spans 14 residues. V dropped 3 bases and J dropped 0; count of bases not matched to a gene: 2. Germline CDR1 is MNHNS and CDR2 is SASEGT. This chain joins TRBV6-1 and TRBJ2-7; 7 bases fit TRBD2. Sample: peripheral blood. This receptor was obtained from a human donor with acute or convalescent COVID-19. The donor label of this sample is uncertain. CDR3 nucleotide sequence: TGTGCCAGCAGTGACGGGACTACCTCCTACGAGCAGTACTTC. Encoded protein: CASSDGTTSYEQYF.